The TCR beta chain described here comes from a study of T cell responses to AZD1222 COVID-19 vaccine. Per the germline V gene, CDR1 is MNHNS and CDR2 is SASEGT. Deletions cut 3 bases from V and 0 bases from J, with 11 bases between. The CDR3 contains 15 residues. Repertoires were generated with immunoSEQ multiplex PCR, while TCRdb's copy carries only in-frame clones and drops some. This table holds about 150,000 clones, about nine tenths found once. The material was peripheral blood, obtained 28 days after the second AZD1222 dose. The chain uses TRBV6-1 and TRBJ1-1; no firm D call. The sequence came from an adult who received the AZD1222 COVID-19 vaccine. Written as DNA, the CDR3 is TGTGCCAGCAGTGATCGCGGATCCATGAACACTGAAGCTTTCTTT. It codes for CASSDRGSMNTEAFF.